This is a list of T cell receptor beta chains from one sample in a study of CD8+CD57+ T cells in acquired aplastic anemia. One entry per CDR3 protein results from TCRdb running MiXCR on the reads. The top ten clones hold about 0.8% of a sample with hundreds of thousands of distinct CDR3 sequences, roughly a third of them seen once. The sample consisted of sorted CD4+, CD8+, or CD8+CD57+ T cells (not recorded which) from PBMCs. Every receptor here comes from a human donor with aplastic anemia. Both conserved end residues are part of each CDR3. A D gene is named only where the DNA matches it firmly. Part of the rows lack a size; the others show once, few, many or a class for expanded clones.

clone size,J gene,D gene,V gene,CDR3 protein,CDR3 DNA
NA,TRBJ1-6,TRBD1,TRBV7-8,CASSVRDRGRSPLHF,TGTGCCAGCAGCGTCCGGGACAGGGGTCGATCACCCCTCCACTTT
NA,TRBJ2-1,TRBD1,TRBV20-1,CSAMTGGSLYNEQFF,TGCAGTGCCATGACAGGGGGTAGTCTCTACAATGAGCAGTTCTTC
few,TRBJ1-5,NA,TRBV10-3,CASISTTTENQPQHF,TGTGCCAGCATTTCAACAACGACTGAGAATCAGCCCCAGCATTTT
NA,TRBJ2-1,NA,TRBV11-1,CASSVGGVGWNEQFF,TGTGCCAGCAGCGTAGGCGGGGTCGGTTGGAATGAGCAGTTCTTC
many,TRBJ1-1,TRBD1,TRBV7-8,CASNNYRGTEAFF,TGTGCCAGCAACAATTACAGGGGCACTGAAGCTTTCTTT
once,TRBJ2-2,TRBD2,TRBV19,CASSPAGLSTGELFF,TGTGCCAGTAGTCCCGCGGGACTATCCACCGGGGAGCTGTTTTTT
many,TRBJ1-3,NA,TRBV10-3,CAISGRAQSRGNTIYF,TGTGCCATCAGTGGTAGGGCCCAATCAAGGGGAAACACCATATATTTT
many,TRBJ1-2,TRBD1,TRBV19,CASSILHTGDFSGYTF,TGTGCCAGTAGTATACTACACACAGGGGACTTCTCTGGCTACACCTTC
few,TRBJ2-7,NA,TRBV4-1,CASSSLAESSYEQYF,TGCGCCAGCAGCTCACTTGCGGAGTCCTCCTACGAGCAGTACTTC
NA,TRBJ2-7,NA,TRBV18,CASSTTPGKSSYEQYF,TGTGCCAGCTCAACTACTCCAGGGAAGAGCTCCTACGAGCAGTACTTC
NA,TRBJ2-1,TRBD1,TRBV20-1,CSAVWTGQSSYNEQFF,TGCAGTGCTGTATGGACAGGTCAAAGTTCCTACAATGAGCAGTTCTTC